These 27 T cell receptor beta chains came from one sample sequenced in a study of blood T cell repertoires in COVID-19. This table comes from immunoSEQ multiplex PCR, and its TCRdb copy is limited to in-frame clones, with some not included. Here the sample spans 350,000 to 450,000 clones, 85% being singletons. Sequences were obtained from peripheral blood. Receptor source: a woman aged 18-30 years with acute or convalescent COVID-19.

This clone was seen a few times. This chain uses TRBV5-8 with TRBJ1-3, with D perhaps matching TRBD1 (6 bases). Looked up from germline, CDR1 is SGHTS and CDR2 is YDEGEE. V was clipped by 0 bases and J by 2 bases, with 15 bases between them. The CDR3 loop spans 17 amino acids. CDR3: CASSLARTEGTGNTIYF. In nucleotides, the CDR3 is TGTGCCAGCAGCTTGGCCCGGACAGAGGGCACTGGAAACACCATATATTTT.

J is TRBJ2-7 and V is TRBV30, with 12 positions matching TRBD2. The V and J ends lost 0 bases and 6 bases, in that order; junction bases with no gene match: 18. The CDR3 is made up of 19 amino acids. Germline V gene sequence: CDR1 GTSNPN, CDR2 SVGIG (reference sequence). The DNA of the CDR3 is TGTGCCTGGAGTGTCCAGGTCACCCGCCTAGGACTAGCGGGGAGCGAGCAGTACTTC. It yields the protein CAWSVQVTRLGLAGSEQYF. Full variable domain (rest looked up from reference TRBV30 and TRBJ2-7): SQTIHQWPATLVQPVGSPLSLECTVEGTSNPNLYWYRQAAGRGLQLLFYSVGIGQISSEVPQNLSASRPQDRQFILSSKKLLLSDSGFYLCAWSVQVTRLGLAGSEQYFGPGTRLTVT.

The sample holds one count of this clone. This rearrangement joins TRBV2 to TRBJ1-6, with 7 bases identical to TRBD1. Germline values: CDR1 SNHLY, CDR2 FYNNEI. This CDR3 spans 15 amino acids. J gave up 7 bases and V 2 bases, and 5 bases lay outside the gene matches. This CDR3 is CASSEIRQGNSPLHF. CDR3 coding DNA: TGTGCCAGCAGTGAAATACGACAGGGCAATTCACCCCTCCACTTT.

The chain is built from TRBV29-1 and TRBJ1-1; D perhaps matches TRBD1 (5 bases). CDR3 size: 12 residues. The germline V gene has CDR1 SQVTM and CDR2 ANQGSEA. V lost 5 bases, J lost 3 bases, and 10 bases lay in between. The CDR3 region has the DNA TGCAGCGTTCAAGGGGCTTACACTGAAGCTTTCTTT. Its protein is CSVQGAYTEAFF.

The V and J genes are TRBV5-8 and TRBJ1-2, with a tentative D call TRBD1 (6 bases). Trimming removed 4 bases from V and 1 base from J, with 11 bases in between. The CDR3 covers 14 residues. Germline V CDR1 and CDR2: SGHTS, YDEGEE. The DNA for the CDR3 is TGTGCCAGCAGCCTAGGACAGCATAACTATGGCTACACCTTC. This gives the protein CASSLGQHNYGYTF.

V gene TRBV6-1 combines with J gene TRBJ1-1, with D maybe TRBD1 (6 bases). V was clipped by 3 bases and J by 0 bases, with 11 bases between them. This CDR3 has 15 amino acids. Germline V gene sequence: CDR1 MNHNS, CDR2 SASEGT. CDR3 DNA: TGTGCCAGCAGTGACGCGGGGGCAATGAACACTGAAGCTTTCTTT. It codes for CASSDAGAMNTEAFF.

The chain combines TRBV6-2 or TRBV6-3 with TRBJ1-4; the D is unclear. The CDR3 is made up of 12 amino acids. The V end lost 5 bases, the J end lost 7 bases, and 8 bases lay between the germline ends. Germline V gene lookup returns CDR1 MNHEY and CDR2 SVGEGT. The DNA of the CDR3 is TGTGCCAGCAGTCGGGTTGGTGAAAAACTGTTTTTT. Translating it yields CASSRVGEKLFF.

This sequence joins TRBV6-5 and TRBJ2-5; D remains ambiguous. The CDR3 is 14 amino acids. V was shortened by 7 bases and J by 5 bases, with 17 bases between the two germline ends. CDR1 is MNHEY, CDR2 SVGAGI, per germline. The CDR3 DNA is TGTGCCAGCACCGGATCAACGGAGAGGGAGACCCAGTACTTC. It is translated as CASTGSTERETQYF.

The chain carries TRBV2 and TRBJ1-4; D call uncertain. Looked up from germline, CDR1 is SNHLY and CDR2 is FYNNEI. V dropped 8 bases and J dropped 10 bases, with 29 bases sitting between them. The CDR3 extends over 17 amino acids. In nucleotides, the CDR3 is TGTGCCAGCCACAATATGGGCGACGGAAGACAAGGAGGAAAACTGTTTTTT. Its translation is CASHNMGDGRQGGKLFF.

The CDR3 DNA reads as TGTGCCAGCAGCGCCGGACAGATGAACACTGAAGCTTTCTTT. Amino acids: CASSAGQMNTEAFF. The chain employs TRBV7-3 and TRBJ1-1; TRBD1 is a possible D gene (6 bases). Germline values: CDR1 SGHTA, CDR2 FQGTGA. The germline V and J ends were trimmed by 5 bases and 0 bases, with 10 bases remaining between them. There are 14 residues in the CDR3.

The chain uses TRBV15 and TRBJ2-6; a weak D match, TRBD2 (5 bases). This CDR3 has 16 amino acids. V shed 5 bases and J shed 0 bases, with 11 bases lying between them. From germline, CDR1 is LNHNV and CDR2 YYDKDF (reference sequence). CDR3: CATSEKGDSGANVLTF. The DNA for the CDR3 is TGTGCCACCAGCGAGAAGGGAGACTCTGGGGCCAACGTCCTGACTTTC.

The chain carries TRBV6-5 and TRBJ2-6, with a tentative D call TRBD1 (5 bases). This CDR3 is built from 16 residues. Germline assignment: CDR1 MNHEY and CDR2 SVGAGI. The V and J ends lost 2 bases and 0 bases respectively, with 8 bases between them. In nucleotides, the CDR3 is TGTGCCAGCAGTTACGCACAGGCCTCTGGGGCCAACGTCCTGACTTTC. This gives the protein CASSYAQASGANVLTF.

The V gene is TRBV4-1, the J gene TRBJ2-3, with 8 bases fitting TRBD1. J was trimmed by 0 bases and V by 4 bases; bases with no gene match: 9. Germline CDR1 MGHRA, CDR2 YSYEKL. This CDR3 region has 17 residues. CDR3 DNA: TGCGCCAGCAGCCCATTATCTGGGACAGGTAGCACAGATACGCAGTATTTT. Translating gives CASSPLSGTGSTDTQYF.

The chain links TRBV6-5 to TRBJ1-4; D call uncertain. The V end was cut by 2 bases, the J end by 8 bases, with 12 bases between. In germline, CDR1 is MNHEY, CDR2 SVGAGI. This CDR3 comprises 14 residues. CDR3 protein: CASSYEAEGEKLFF. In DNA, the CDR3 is TGTGCCAGCAGTTACGAGGCAGAAGGCGAAAAACTGTTTTTT.

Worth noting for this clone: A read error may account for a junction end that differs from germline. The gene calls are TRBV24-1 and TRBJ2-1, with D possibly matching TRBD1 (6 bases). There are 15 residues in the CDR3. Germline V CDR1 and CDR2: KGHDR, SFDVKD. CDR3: CATSDFPRGWNEQFF. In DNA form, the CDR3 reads TGTGCTACCAGTGATTTCCCCAGGGGATGGAATGAGCAGTTCTTC.

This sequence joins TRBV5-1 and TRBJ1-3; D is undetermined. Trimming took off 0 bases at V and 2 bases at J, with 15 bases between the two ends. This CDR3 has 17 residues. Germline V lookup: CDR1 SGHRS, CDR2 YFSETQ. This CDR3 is CASSLAFEAATGNTIYF. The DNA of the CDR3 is TGCGCCAGCAGCTTGGCGTTCGAGGCAGCAACTGGAAACACCATATATTTT.

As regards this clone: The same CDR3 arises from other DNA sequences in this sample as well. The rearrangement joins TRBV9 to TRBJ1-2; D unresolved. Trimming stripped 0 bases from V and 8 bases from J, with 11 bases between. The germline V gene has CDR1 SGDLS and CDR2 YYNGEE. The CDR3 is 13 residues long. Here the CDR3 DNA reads TGTGCCAGCAGCGTAGGAACGGGGTACGGCTACACCTTC. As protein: CASSVGTGYGYTF.

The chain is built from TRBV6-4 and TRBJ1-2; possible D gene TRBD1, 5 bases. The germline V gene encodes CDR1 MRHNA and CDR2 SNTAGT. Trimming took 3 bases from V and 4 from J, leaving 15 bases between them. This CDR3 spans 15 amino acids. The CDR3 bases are TGTGCCAGCAGTGAAAAAGGTGGGGCAGTCTATGGCTACACCTTC. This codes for CASSEKGGAVYGYTF.

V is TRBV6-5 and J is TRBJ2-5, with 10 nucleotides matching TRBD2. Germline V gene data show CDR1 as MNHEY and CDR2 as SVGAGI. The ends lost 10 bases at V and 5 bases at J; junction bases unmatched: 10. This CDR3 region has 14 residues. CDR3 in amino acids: CATIRAGGVETQYF. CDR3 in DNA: TGTGCCACCATCCGAGCGGGGGGGGTCGAGACCCAGTACTTC.

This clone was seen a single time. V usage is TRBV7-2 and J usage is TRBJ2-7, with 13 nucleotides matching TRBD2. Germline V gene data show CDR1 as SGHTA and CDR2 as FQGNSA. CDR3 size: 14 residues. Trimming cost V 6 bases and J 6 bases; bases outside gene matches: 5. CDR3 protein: CASSSLAGGREQYF. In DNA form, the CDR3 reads TGTGCCAGCAGTTCACTAGCGGGGGGGCGCGAGCAGTACTTC.

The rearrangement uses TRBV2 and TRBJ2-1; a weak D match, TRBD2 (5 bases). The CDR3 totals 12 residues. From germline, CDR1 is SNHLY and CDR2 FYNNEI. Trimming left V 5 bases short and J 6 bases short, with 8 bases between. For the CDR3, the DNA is TGTGCCAGCAGTCAGCGGACCAATGAGCAGTTCTTC. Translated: CASSQRTNEQFF.

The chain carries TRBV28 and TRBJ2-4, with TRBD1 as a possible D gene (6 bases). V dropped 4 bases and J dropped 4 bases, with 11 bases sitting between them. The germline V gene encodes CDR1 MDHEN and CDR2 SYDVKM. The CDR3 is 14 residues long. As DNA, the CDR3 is TGTGCCAGCAGTTCAGCCGGGACAAAAAACATTCAGTACTTC. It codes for CASSSAGTKNIQYF.

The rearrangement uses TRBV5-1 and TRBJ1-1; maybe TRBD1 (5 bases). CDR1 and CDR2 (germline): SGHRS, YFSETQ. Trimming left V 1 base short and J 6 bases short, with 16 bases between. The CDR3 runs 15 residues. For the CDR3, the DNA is TGCGCCAGCAGCTTGAACGGTCAGGGCAACTCTGAAGCTTTCTTT. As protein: CASSLNGQGNSEAFF.

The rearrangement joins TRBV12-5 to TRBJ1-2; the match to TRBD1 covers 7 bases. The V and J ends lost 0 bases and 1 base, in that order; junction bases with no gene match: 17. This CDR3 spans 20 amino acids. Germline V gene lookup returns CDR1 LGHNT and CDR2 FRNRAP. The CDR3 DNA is TGTGCTAGTGGTTTGGTAATTTTAAGGGGACAGTTCGAAGGTAACTATGGCTACACCTTC. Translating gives CASGLVILRGQFEGNYGYTF.

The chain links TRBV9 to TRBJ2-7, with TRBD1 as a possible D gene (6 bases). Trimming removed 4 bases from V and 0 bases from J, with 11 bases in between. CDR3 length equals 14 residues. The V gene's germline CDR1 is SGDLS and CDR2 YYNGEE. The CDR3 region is CASSPRQDSYEQYF. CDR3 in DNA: TGTGCCAGCAGCCCTCGACAGGACTCCTACGAGCAGTACTTC.

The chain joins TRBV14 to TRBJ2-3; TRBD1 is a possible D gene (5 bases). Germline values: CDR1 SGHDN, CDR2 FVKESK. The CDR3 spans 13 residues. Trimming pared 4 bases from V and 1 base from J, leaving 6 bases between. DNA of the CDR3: TGTGCCAGCAGCCTAGGGGGCACAGATACGCAGTATTTT. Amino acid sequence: CASSLGGTDTQYF.

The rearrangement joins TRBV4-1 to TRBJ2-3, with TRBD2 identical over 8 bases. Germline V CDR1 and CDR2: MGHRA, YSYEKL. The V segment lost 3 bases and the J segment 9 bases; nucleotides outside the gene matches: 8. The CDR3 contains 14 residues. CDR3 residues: CASSHGPGLETQYF. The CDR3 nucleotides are TGCGCCAGCAGCCATGGGCCGGGACTAGAAACGCAGTATTTT.